Given below is one TCR beta chain in context. As yet, its antigen is unknown. Germline CDR1 reads MNHEY; CDR2 reads SVGAGI. The CDR3 spans 15 residues. With V trimmed by 0 bases and J by 7 bases, 6 bases remained unmatched. A second PCR of roughly 7 to 11 cycles used a sample-barcoded 5' primer and a J-beta primer mix. Every sample gave at least 2.5 million paired-end reads containing CDR3. In TCRdb, the 5' RACE reads were re-called with MiXCR into one record per CDR3 protein. Of over 1,300,000 distinct CDR3 sequences in the sample, roughly 64% were seen once. This record belongs to a study of blood T cells in healthy people across ages. Study-level information: Template switching recovered approximately one barcoded beta molecule for every two T cells.

Study-wide results and caveats: Diversity figures based on one million T cells were deemed too low. When set beside aged donors, long-lived donors presented more naive CD4+ cells and higher diversity.

The sample was blood. This TCR derives from a man aged 18 to 35 in good health. The rearrangement uses TRBV6-5 and TRBJ1-5; 7 nucleotides line up with TRBD1. In DNA, the CDR3 is TGTGCCAGCAGTTACTCGTCAGGGGGAGGGCAGCCCCAGCATTTT. Its protein is CASSYSSGGGQPQHF.